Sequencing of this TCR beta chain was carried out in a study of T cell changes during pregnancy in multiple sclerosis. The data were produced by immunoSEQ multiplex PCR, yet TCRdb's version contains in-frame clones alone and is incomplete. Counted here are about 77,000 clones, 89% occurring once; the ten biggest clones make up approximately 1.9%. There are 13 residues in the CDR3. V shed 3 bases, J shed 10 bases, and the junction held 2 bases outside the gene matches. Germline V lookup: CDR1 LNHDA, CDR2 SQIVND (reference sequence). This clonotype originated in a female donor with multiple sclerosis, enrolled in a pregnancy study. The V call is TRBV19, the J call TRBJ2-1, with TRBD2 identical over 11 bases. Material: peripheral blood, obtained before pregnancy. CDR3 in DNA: TGTGCCAGTAGTATTCTAGCGGGGGGAGAGCAGTTCTTC. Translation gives CASSILAGGEQFF.